A single T cell receptor (beta chain) is shown here with its context. TCRdb keeps only in-frame clones here, not all; method: immunoSEQ multiplex PCR. This repertoire shows 250,000 to 300,000 clones, roughly 88% found once; its top ten account for roughly 10%. The record originates from a study of blood T cell repertoires in COVID-19. The V segment lost 7 bases and the J segment 5 bases; nucleotides outside the gene matches: 6. The CDR3 has 14 residues. Germline V gives CDR1 SGHTA, CDR2 FQGNSA. Material: peripheral blood. The receptor's source is a woman between 70 and 85 years old with COVID-19, enrolled during active disease. The chain combines TRBV7-2 with TRBJ2-3, with TRBD2 matching over 10 bases. CDR3 DNA sequence: TGTGCCAGCAAGCGGGGGGGAGTTGTAGATACGCAGTATTTT. It codes for CASKRGGVVDTQYF.